One sample yielded the 30 T cell receptor beta chains listed below, sequenced in a study of response to subunit inactivated influenza vaccine. TCRdb reanalysed the RT-PCR reads using MiXCR and keeps one entry per CDR3 protein. The repertoire holds 280,000 or so distinct CDR3 sequences, with just over 20% as singletons. The sequenced sample was PBMCs from blood, obtained approximately 20 months after vaccination. All receptors derive from a man between 50 and 69 years old who received an inactivated influenza vaccine.

The chain carries TRBV27 and TRBJ2-3; 7 bases are a match to TRBD1. Germline V gene data show CDR1 as MNHEY and CDR2 as SMNVEV (reference sequence). Trimming removed 5 bases from V and 3 bases from J; junction bases left unmatched: 17. CDR3 size: 18 residues. CDR3 sequence: CASSPFQFPGQQTDTQYF. DNA for the CDR3: TGTGCCAGCAGTCCCTTTCAGTTCCCGGGACAGCAAACAGATACGCAGTATTTT.

This clonotype has a handful of counts. V usage is TRBV11-2 and J usage is TRBJ2-3; D gene ambiguous. This CDR3 region has 14 residues. V was trimmed by 2 bases and J by 3 bases, leaving 9 bases between them. The V gene's germline CDR1 is SGHAT and CDR2 FQNNGV. The CDR3 DNA reads TGTGCCAGCAGCTTAAGGCAGTATACAGATACGCAGTATTTT. Amino acid sequence: CASSLRQYTDTQYF.

Only a few counts were recorded for this clonotype. The chain couples TRBV4-1 to TRBJ1-2, with 9 bases aligning to TRBD1. The J segment lost 4 bases and the V segment lost 3 bases, leaving 6 bases of the junction unmatched. This CDR3 comprises 15 residues. The germline CDR1 and CDR2 sequences are MGHRA and YSYEKL. The CDR3 region has the DNA TGCGCCAGCAGCCACCGACAGGGGGGTGGCTATGGCTACACCTTC. Protein: CASSHRQGGGYGYTF.

This clonotype was seen a few times. Sequence at one end of the junction differs from germline and may be a read error. This rearrangement joins TRBV7-2 to TRBJ1-2; the D gene is possibly TRBD1 (6 bases). The CDR3 spans 13 residues. Germline V CDR1 and CDR2: SGHTA, FQGNSA. In nucleotides, the CDR3 is TGTGCCAGCAGTTTGGGGACTCGGGGGGCCGATATCTTC. Translating gives CASSLGTRGADIF.

The genes are TRBV4-1 and TRBJ2-2; 7 nucleotides align to TRBD1. Germline lookup yields CDR1 MGHRA and CDR2 YSYEKL. There are 15 residues in the CDR3. After removal of 5 bases from V and 3 bases from J, the junction contained 6 bases not matched to a gene. CDR3 sequence: CASSYTDRDTGELFF. In DNA, the CDR3 is TGCGCCAGCAGCTACACCGACAGGGACACCGGGGAGCTGTTTTTT.

This chain connects TRBV7-2 to TRBJ2-7; 10 bases are a match to TRBD1. Trimming cost V 4 bases and J 6 bases; bases outside gene matches: 9. In germline, CDR1 is SGHTA, CDR2 FQGNSA. CDR3 length: 15 amino acids. The CDR3 protein is CASSSARTGGSEQYF. In DNA, the CDR3 is TGTGCCAGCAGCTCCGCCCGGACAGGGGGTTCCGAGCAGTACTTC.

This clonotype was seen just once. The chain employs TRBV10-2 and TRBJ1-2; 7 bases map to TRBD1. This CDR3 spans 12 amino acids. V lost 8 bases and J lost 9; bases outside the gene matches: 9. Germline values: CDR1 WSHSY, CDR2 SAAADI. The CDR3 bases are TGCGCCAGCGGAGGGGGCGCAATTCGCTACACCTTC. It yields the protein CASGGGAIRYTF.

This clonotype was recorded many times. The chain carries TRBV20-1 and TRBJ1-2; TRBD1 is a possible D gene (6 bases). CDR3 length equals 12 residues. Germline V gene lookup returns CDR1 DFQATT and CDR2 SNEGSKA (reference sequence). V lost 0 bases and J lost 13, with 15 bases in between. The CDR3 nucleotides are TGCAGTGCTAGAGATGGGACACCTACTACCACCTTC. Amino acid sequence: CSARDGTPTTTF.

This clonotype was seen at least ten times. The chain uses TRBV23-1 and TRBJ2-7; 7 bases are shared with TRBD1. TRBV23-1 is filed as an ORF, its function uncertain. Trimming at V came to 11 bases and at J to 4 bases, leaving 14 bases not matched to a gene. The CDR3 has 14 residues. CDR3 in amino acids: CAPRPGGALYEQYF. The CDR3 region has the DNA TGCGCCCCCCGCCCAGGGGGAGCCTTATACGAGCAGTACTTC.

This clonotype was picked up a small number of times. A much larger clone is a single base away; this may be a read error. The rearrangement uses TRBV7-2 and TRBJ1-1; the match to TRBD1 covers 7 bases. Trimming took 5 bases from V and 0 from J; bases not matched to a gene: 3. The CDR3 spans 14 residues. The germline gives CDR1 SGHTA, CDR2 FQGNSA. The CDR3 loop is CASSIGQVNTEAFF. The CDR3 DNA sequence: TGTGCCAGCAGCATAGGACAGGTGAACACTGAAGCTTTCTTT. Combining the CDR3 with reference TRBV7-2 and TRBJ1-1 gives the whole variable domain GAGVSQSPSNKVTEKGKDVELRCDPISGHTALYWYRQSLGQGLEFLIYFQGNSAPDKSGLPSDRFSAERTGGSVSTLTIQRTQQEDSAVYLCASSIGQVNTEAFFGQGTRLTVV.

The chain carries TRBV6-1 and TRBJ1-4, with 8 bases matching TRBD1. J was trimmed by 2 bases and V by 6 bases; bases with no gene match: 11. Germline V lookup: CDR1 MNHNS, CDR2 SASEGT. The CDR3 is 17 amino acids. CDR3 sequence (DNA): TGTGCCAGCAGGCGATGGCAGGGGGCCTTTACTAATGAAAAACTGTTTTTT. It translates to CASRRWQGAFTNEKLFF.

This clonotype was seen repeatedly, ten times or more. The CDR3 here is CASSPFGSGLDSNTGELFF. The CDR3 DNA follows: TGCGCCAGCAGCCCTTTTGGTTCCGGACTGGACTCTAACACCGGGGAGCTGTTTTTT. V usage is TRBV5-1 and J usage is TRBJ2-2; D is perhaps TRBD2 (5 bases). This CDR3 region has 19 residues. Deletions cut 4 bases from V and 2 bases from J, with 24 bases between. CDR1 and CDR2 (germline): SGHRS, YFSETQ.

This clonotype was seen ten or more times. V usage is TRBV7-9 and J usage is TRBJ1-2; D is possibly TRBD1 (5 bases). The CDR3 is made up of 14 amino acids. The germline CDR1 and CDR2 sequences are SEHNR and FQNEAQ (reference sequence). V lost 0 bases and J lost 7, with 12 bases in between. The CDR3 DNA is TGTGCCAGCAGCTTAGCGGGACCGTTCGTTGGCTACACCTTC. This codes for CASSLAGPFVGYTF.

V gene TRBV7-3 combines with J gene TRBJ2-3, with TRBD2 matching 11 bases. J gave up 4 bases and V 6 bases, and 3 bases lay outside the gene matches. CDR3 length: 14 amino acids. Germline lookup yields CDR1 SGHTA and CDR2 FQGTGA. CDR3 sequence: CASSYSGRADTQYF. In DNA, the CDR3 is TGTGCCAGCAGTTATAGCGGGAGGGCAGATACGCAGTATTTT. Together with reference TRBV7-3 and TRBJ2-3, the CDR3 gives the full variable domain: GAGVSQTPSNKVTEKGKYVELRCDPISGHTALYWYRQSLGQGPEFLIYFQGTGAADDSGLPNDRFFAVRPEGSVSTLKIQRTERGDSAVYLCASSYSGRADTQYFGPGTRLTVL.

This chain joins TRBV28 and TRBJ1-5; possibly TRBD1 for D (5 bases). The V gene lost 3 bases and the J gene lost 3 bases, with 15 bases spanning the gap. Germline V gives CDR1 MDHEN, CDR2 SYDVKM. CDR3 length: 16 amino acids. The CDR3 here is CASSFIAGRDNQPQHF. The CDR3 nucleotides read TGTGCCAGCAGTTTTATTGCAGGGAGAGACAATCAGCCCCAGCATTTT.

There are a few counts of this clonotype. The chain couples TRBV20-1 to TRBJ2-1; D perhaps matches TRBD2 (5 bases). This CDR3 spans 15 amino acids. Trimming removed 3 bases at V and 1 base at J, with 13 bases between. Germline CDR1 is DFQATT and CDR2 is SNEGSKA (reference sequence). DNA for the CDR3: TGCAGTGCTAGTCCCGGACTCGAGTCCTACAATGAGCAGTTCTTC. Residues: CSASPGLESYNEQFF.

The chain employs TRBV13 and TRBJ1-2; weak D call: TRBD1 (6 bases). This CDR3 spans 15 amino acids. Trimming took off 7 bases at V and 1 base at J, with 16 bases between the two ends. CDR1 is PRHDT, CDR2 FYEKMQ, per germline (reference sequence). Here the CDR3 DNA reads TGTGCCAGCAACCTCGGGGGGCCCCTTAACTATGGCTACACCTTC. This encodes CASNLGGPLNYGYTF.

The chain employs TRBV20-1 and TRBJ2-3; TRBD2 agrees at 11 bases. Germline values: CDR1 DFQATT, CDR2 SNEGSKA (reference sequence). CDR3 size: 15 residues. V lost 2 bases, J lost 5 bases, and 6 bases stayed unmatched. The CDR3 nucleotides are TGCAGTGCTAGAAGGCTAGCGGGAGGCGGAGATACGCAGTATTTT. It codes for CSARRLAGGGDTQYF.

This rearrangement joins TRBV7-2 to TRBJ2-1; TRBD1 is a possible D gene (6 bases). This CDR3 has 12 residues. Germline loops: CDR1 SGHTA, CDR2 FQGNSA. Trimming left V 5 bases short and J 9 bases short, with 11 bases between. The CDR3 spells CASSHRVGEQFF. DNA for the CDR3: TGTGCCAGCAGCCACAGGGTTGGTGAGCAGTTCTTC.

The gene calls are TRBV3-1 and TRBJ2-3; D not certain. Between the trimmed V and J ends, which lost 2 bases and 7 bases, there was a span of 10 bases. CDR3 length: 13 amino acids. Germline CDR1 reads LGHDT; CDR2 reads YNNKEL (reference sequence). The CDR3 DNA follows: TGTGCCAGCAGCCAACTTCGCCACAATACGCAGTATTTT. Its protein is CASSQLRHNTQYF.

A few counts support this clonotype. The chain couples TRBV7-6 to TRBJ1-1; TRBD1 agrees at 9 bases. Germline V CDR1 and CDR2: SGHVS, FNYEAQ. The junction had 11 bases not matched to a gene; V was cut back by 5 bases and J by 4 bases. The CDR3 has 16 residues. CDR3 sequence reads: CASSPSHRGPGTEAFF. CDR3 bases: TGTGCCAGCAGCCCCTCCCACAGGGGGCCCGGCACTGAAGCTTTCTTT.

The chain's CDR3 is CASSGRQRNYGYTF. CDR3 in DNA: TGTGCCAGCAGCGGGCGACAGAGGAACTATGGCTACACCTTC. The rearrangement uses TRBV21-1 and TRBJ1-2; the DNA was not used to check the table's D call, TRBD1. TRBV21-1 has pseudogene status. The CDR3 is made up of 14 amino acids.

This clonotype was recorded a few times. The V and J genes are TRBV30 and TRBJ2-1; D call uncertain. CDR1 and CDR2 from the germline V gene are GTSNPN and SVGIG (reference sequence). Between the trimmed V and J ends, which lost 6 bases and 0 bases, there was a span of 9 bases. The CDR3 contains 13 residues. This chain's CDR3 is CACSTSSYNEQFF. CDR3 coding DNA: TGTGCCTGTAGTACCAGCTCCTACAATGAGCAGTTCTTC.

The chain combines TRBV6-6 with TRBJ1-1; D not resolved. The germline CDR1 and CDR2 sequences are MNHNY and SVGAGI (reference sequence). CDR3 length equals 13 residues. The germline V and J ends were trimmed by 5 bases and 4 bases, with 11 bases remaining between them. The chain's CDR3 is CASSARKLTEAFF. The CDR3 DNA reads TGTGCCAGCAGTGCTAGGAAACTCACTGAAGCTTTCTTT.

This clonotype has just a few counts. The chain carries TRBV29-1 and TRBJ2-1; D call uncertain. This CDR3 is built from 11 residues. With 7 bases removed from V and 5 bases from J, the gap between germline ends came to 9 bases. The germline V gene has CDR1 SQVTM and CDR2 ANQGSEA. CDR3 DNA: TGCAGCGCCGACCTTAACAATGAGCAGTTCTTC. Its translation is CSADLNNEQFF.

Judged by abundance, this clonotype is medium-sized (0.01 to 0.1%). The chain couples TRBV20-1 to TRBJ1-5; no firm D call. This CDR3 is built from 12 residues. Looked up from germline, CDR1 is DFQATT and CDR2 is SNEGSKA (reference sequence). Trimming removed 0 bases from V and 0 bases from J, with 0 bases in between. The CDR3 DNA reads as TGCAGTGCTAGAGATAGCAATCAGCCCCAGCATTTT. Translating gives CSARDSNQPQHF.

This clonotype has a handful of counts. The CDR3 protein is CASSGLGRETQYF. CDR3 nucleotides: TGTGCCAGCAGCGGACTAGGAAGAGAGACCCAGTACTTC. The chain links TRBV7-9 to TRBJ2-5; 7 bases map to TRBD2. From germline, CDR1 is SEHNR and CDR2 FQNEAQ (reference sequence). The CDR3 spans 13 residues. The V segment lost 5 bases and the J segment 4 bases; nucleotides outside the gene matches: 4.

This chain uses TRBV20-1 with TRBJ2-1; 11 bases are shared with TRBD2. This CDR3 region has 16 residues. Trimming at V came to 3 bases and at J to 4 bases, leaving 8 bases not matched to a gene. Germline V gives CDR1 DFQATT, CDR2 SNEGSKA (reference sequence). The CDR3 nucleotides are TGCAGTGCTAGTAGGGCTAGCGGGAGGCAGTACAATGAGCAGTTCTTC. This sequence encodes CSASRASGRQYNEQFF.

This clonotype has more than one count but fewer than ten. The rearrangement uses TRBV5-1 and TRBJ1-2, with TRBD1 matching 7 bases. This CDR3 contains 13 residues. V was clipped by 7 bases and J by 2 bases; unmatched bases: 5. Germline lookup yields CDR1 SGHRS and CDR2 YFSETQ. CDR3 coding DNA: TGCGCCAGCGGCCCACAGGGGAACTATGGCTACACCTTC. It translates to CASGPQGNYGYTF.

The chain is built from TRBV7-2 and TRBJ2-5; D is perhaps TRBD2 (6 bases). This CDR3 is 17 amino acids long. Trimming left V 5 bases short and J 2 bases short, with 21 bases between. Germline V gives CDR1 SGHTA, CDR2 FQGNSA. The DNA of the CDR3 is TGTGCCAGCAGCCCAGGTGATGGGCGGGGTCCTCAAGAGACCCAGTACTTC. As protein: CASSPGDGRGPQETQYF.